What follows is one T cell receptor beta chain and its context. Per germline, CDR1 MNHNS and CDR2 SASEGT. The CDR3 length is 13 residues. V lost 9 bases and J 3 bases, leaving 15 bases between the germline ends. TCRdb ran MiXCR on the 5' RACE reads and lists one entry per CDR3 protein. The table lists more than 600,000 distinct CDR3 sequences, 15% to 20% of them singletons, with roughly 13% in the top ten. The data stem from a study of identical twins. This sample was also put to use in a study of T cells expressing NK-cell markers.

This TCR derives from a woman in her late teens or twenties in good health. The rearrangement links TRBV6-1 to TRBJ2-7, with D possibly matching TRBD2 (5 bases). The specimen was PBMCs. The DNA of the CDR3 is TGTGCCAGGGAGAGAGGACTCGGCTACGAGCAGTACTTC. Amino acid sequence: CARERGLGYEQYF.